This is a list of T cell receptor beta chains from one sample in a study of a mutant IDH1 vaccine in newly diagnosed glioma. Produced via immunoSEQ multiplex PCR; TCRdb's table is partial and in-frame only. Of roughly 86,000 clones in the sample, around 80% were seen once. The starting material was PBMCs, obtained from a glioma patient treated with radiotherapy, temozolomide or both. All receptors derive from a man aged 35-49 years with glioma. Both conserved end residues are part of each CDR3. Each record gives: clone size, V gene, D gene, J gene, CDR3 DNA, CDR3 protein. A D gene is named only where the DNA matches it firmly. Part of the rows lack a size; the others show once, few, many or a class for expanded clones.

>.|TRBV7-9|.|TRBJ1-5
TGTGCCAGCAGCCGACAAAGCAATCAGCCCCAGCATTTT
CASSRQSNQPQHF
>once|TRBV4-2|.|TRBJ2-2
TGTGCCAGCAGCCACGATGGGGACTCCACCGGGGAGCTGTTTTTT
CASSHDGDSTGELFF
>.|TRBV6-5|.|TRBJ2-5
TGTGCCAGCACCCCCCGGGCCCGTGGGACCCAGTACTTC
CASTPRARGTQYF
>few|TRBV5-6|.|TRBJ2-5
TGTGCCAGCAGCCCGGGGGAGCCGGGGACCCAGTACTTC
CASSPGEPGTQYF
>.|TRBV6-5|TRBD1|TRBJ1-3
TGTGCCAGCAGTTCCGACAGGGCTGGAAACACCATATATTTT
CASSSDRAGNTIYF
>.|TRBV19|TRBD1|TRBJ1-1
TGTGCCAGTAGTATGGGGACAGGGGCCGCTGATGAAGCTTTCTTT
CASSMGTGAADEAFF
>.|TRBV20-1|.|TRBJ2-7
TGCAGTGCTCCGGACTCGCACGAGCAGTACTTC
CSAPDSHEQYF
>.|TRBV12-5|.|TRBJ1-5
TGTGCTAGTGGTTTGAGTTCCCTGAATAGCAATCAGCCCCAGCATTTT
CASGLSSLNSNQPQHF
>.|TRBV5-4|.|TRBJ1-5
TGCGCCAGCAGCCAAGATATGTCAATCAATCAGCCCCAGCATTTT
CASSQDMSINQPQHF
>.|TRBV28|.|TRBJ1-5
TGTGCCAGCAACATAGGGTCTCGAACAGGGAAGTTCGGTAGTCAGCCCCAGCATTTT
CASNIGSRTGKFGSQPQHF
>.|TRBV25-1|.|TRBJ2-7
TGTGCCAGCAGTAGCGACCACTCCTACGAGCAGTACTTC
CASSSDHSYEQYF
>.|TRBV5-6|TRBD1|TRBJ1-5
TGTGCCAGCAGCTTGGCAGGGGGTGGTCAGCCCCAGCATTTT
CASSLAGGGQPQHF
>.|TRBV27|.|TRBJ2-7
TGTGCCAGCAGTCCCTCGGAGCGGATCTCCTACGAGCAGTACTTC
CASSPSERISYEQYF
>.|TRBV6-4|.|TRBJ2-2
TGTGCCAGCCAAGCGGTTGGGGGCACCGGGGAGCTGTTTTTT
CASQAVGGTGELFF
>.|TRBV19|.|TRBJ1-5
TGTGCCAGTACCACCCTAGGGGGGGGCTATCAGCCCCAGCATTTT
CASTTLGGGYQPQHF
>.|TRBV19|.|TRBJ2-1
TGTGCCAGTAGCCGAGGGGGGAGCTCCTACAATGAGCAGTTCTTC
CASSRGGSSYNEQFF
>.|TRBV5-1|.|TRBJ1-1
TGCGCCAGCAGCTTGGATCGGGGTTTGGCTGAAGCTTTCTTT
CASSLDRGLAEAFF
>.|TRBV4-1|.|TRBJ1-1
TGCGCCAGCAGCCAAGATCAGAGCTCCAGTCTGAACACTGAAGCTTTCTTT
CASSQDQSSSLNTEAFF
>few|TRBV25-1|.|TRBJ2-7
TGTGCCACCGCAAAAGGATTGTACGAGCAGTACTTC
CATAKGLYEQYF
>once|TRBV2|TRBD2|TRBJ2-7
TGTGCCAGCCGCCGGACTAGCACCTACGAGCAGTACTTC
CASRRTSTYEQYF
>.|TRBV9|.|TRBJ2-1
TGTGCCAGCAGCCCGAGGACAGTCTCCTACAATGAGCAGTTCTTC
CASSPRTVSYNEQFF
>few|TRBV9|TRBD1|TRBJ1-4
TGTGCCAGCAGCGTAGGGGACAGAGGTGAAAAACTGTTTTTT
CASSVGDRGEKLFF
>.|TRBV6-6|.|TRBJ2-2
TGTGCCAGCGGACAAACAGGGTTAACCGGGGAGCTGTTTTTT
CASGQTGLTGELFF
>.|TRBV19|TRBD2|TRBJ2-1
TGTGCCAGTAGTATAGCGCAGACTAGCGCCCCCAATGAGCAGTTCTTC
CASSIAQTSAPNEQFF
>.|TRBV7-2|TRBD1|TRBJ2-2
TGTGCCAGCAACCCGGGACAGGGTGTCGGGGAGCTGTTTTTT
CASNPGQGVGELFF
>.|TRBV18|TRBD2|TRBJ2-5
TGTGCCAGCTCACCGTTGGCCAAACTAGCGGGGGCCATTGCCAAAGAGACCCAGTACTTC
CASSPLAKLAGAIAKETQYF
>.|TRBV19|TRBD1|TRBJ2-7
TGTGCCAGTAGTACCAGGGGGCCCGGCGAGCAGTACTTC
CASSTRGPGEQYF
>.|TRBV5-1|TRBD2|TRBJ2-7
TGCGCCAGCAGCTTGGCCGGGACTAGCGGGGGAAACGAGCAGTACTTC
CASSLAGTSGGNEQYF
>.|TRBV6-6|.|TRBJ2-1
TGTGCCAGTAAAGTTTTAACTGAGCAGTTCTTC
CASKVLTEQFF
>.|TRBV5-8|.|TRBJ1-3
TGTGCCAGCTCCTATATCTCTGGAAACACCATATATTTT
CASSYISGNTIYF
>.|TRBV11-3|.|TRBJ2-1
TGTGCCAGCAGCCCTCGGACGGGGAGCCTCAATGAGCAGTTCTTC
CASSPRTGSLNEQFF
>.|TRBV5-1|.|TRBJ2-3
TGCGCCAGCAGCTTGGAGGGGACCTTCACAGATACGCAGTATTTT
CASSLEGTFTDTQYF
>.|TRBV5-4|TRBD1|TRBJ2-3
TGTGCCAGCAGCCTCCCGGGACAGGCGTCAAAGACGCAGTATTTT
CASSLPGQASKTQYF
>.|TRBV19|.|TRBJ1-2
TGTGCCAGTAGTATTTCTAGCGGGAACTATGGCTACACCTTC
CASSISSGNYGYTF
>.|TRBV19|.|TRBJ1-6
TGTGCCAGTAGTATCGAACAGGGTACTTCACCCCTCCACTTT
CASSIEQGTSPLHF
>once|TRBV5-4|TRBD2|TRBJ2-3
TGTGCCAGCAGACAGACTAGCGGGAATGGCCGGAGAAGCACAGATACGCAGTATTTT
CASRQTSGNGRRSTDTQYF
>.|TRBV5-1|.|TRBJ1-1
TGCGCCAGCAGCTTGGATCAACACAGGGCCACCTTGAACACTGAAGCTTTCTTT
CASSLDQHRATLNTEAFF
>.|TRBV11-2|TRBD2|TRBJ2-5
TGTGCCAGCAGCTTAAACACGCTAGCGGGGGGCATAGAGACCCAGTACTTC
CASSLNTLAGGIETQYF
>.|TRBV7-9|TRBD1|TRBJ2-1
TGTGCCAGCAGCTTAGGGACAGGGTCGGGCAATGAGCAGTTCTTC
CASSLGTGSGNEQFF
>.|TRBV9|.|TRBJ2-7
TGTGCCAGCAGCCAGGACCTCGGAGGCGAGCAGTACTTC
CASSQDLGGEQYF
>few|TRBV2|.|TRBJ1-1
TGTGCCAGCGGGAGGAACATGAACACTGAAGCTTTCTTT
CASGRNMNTEAFF
>few|TRBV4-3|.|TRBJ2-3
TGCGCCAGCAGCCGAGATTCCGCAGATACGCAGTATTTT
CASSRDSADTQYF
>.|TRBV15|.|TRBJ1-2
TGTGCCACCAGCAGAGATGTAGACTATGGCTACACCTTC
CATSRDVDYGYTF
>many|TRBV6-4|TRBD2|TRBJ2-5
TGTGCCAGCAGTGCGGGCGGGGGAGACCAAGAGACCCAGTACTTC
CASSAGGGDQETQYF
>.|TRBV5-1|TRBD1|TRBJ1-5
TGCGCCAGCAGCTTGGGACCGGGACAGGGGGCGAATCAGCCCCAGCATTTT
CASSLGPGQGANQPQHF
>.|TRBV5-4|TRBD1|TRBJ2-7
TGTGCCAGCAGCACGGACAGGGGCTACGAGCAGTACTTC
CASSTDRGYEQYF
>.|TRBV5-4|.|TRBJ1-2
TGTGCCAGCAGCTTGAAGGAGGCCTCCCTCTATGGCTACACCTTC
CASSLKEASLYGYTF
>.|TRBV2|.|TRBJ1-3
TGTGCCAGCAGACAAACAGGGAGCTCTGGAAACACCATATATTTT
CASRQTGSSGNTIYF